The next 8 T cell receptor beta chains were all read from a single sample in a study of blood T cell repertoires in COVID-19. Repertoires were generated with immunoSEQ multiplex PCR, while TCRdb's copy carries only in-frame clones and drops some. The repertoire holds about 180,000 clones, with approximately 87% as singletons. Sequenced: peripheral blood. These TCRs come from a person aged 65 to 85 with COVID-19, enrolled during active disease.

The rearrangement links TRBV3-1 (or the pseudogene TRBV3-2) to TRBJ1-1; no definite D call. The CDR3 has 14 residues. Germline V gives CDR1 LGHDT, CDR2 YNNKEL (reference sequence). Trimming took 3 bases from V and 1 from J, leaving 9 bases between them. DNA of the CDR3: TGTGCCAGCAGCCACGGGGAAGGGAACACTGAAGCTTTCTTT. Translated, it gives CASSHGEGNTEAFF.

The V and J genes are TRBV28 and TRBJ2-7; weak D call: TRBD1 (5 bases). Trimming shortened V by 5 bases and J by 3 bases, and 8 bases separated the two germline ends. Per germline, CDR1 MDHEN and CDR2 SYDVKM. This CDR3 region has 12 residues. The CDR3 loop reads CASSQGIYEQYF. In nucleotides, the CDR3 is TGTGCCAGCAGTCAGGGTATCTACGAGCAGTACTTC.

The chain links TRBV5-5 to TRBJ2-4, with 7 bases fitting TRBD1. Germline V CDR1 and CDR2: SGHKS, YYEKEE (reference sequence). V lost 5 bases to trimming and J lost 1 base; unmatched junction nucleotides: 9. There are 16 residues in the CDR3. The CDR3 is CASRDQTGQAKNIQYF. The CDR3 nucleotides read TGTGCCAGCAGGGATCAGACAGGGCAGGCCAAAAACATTCAGTACTTC.

The V call is TRBV3-1 (or the pseudogene TRBV3-2), the J call TRBJ2-7; possibly TRBD1 for D (6 bases). Germline CDR1 and CDR2: LGHDT and YNNKEL (reference sequence). V was cut by 9 bases and J by 4 bases, with 16 bases left in between. The CDR3 is made up of 13 amino acids. The chain's CDR3 is CASTGHTDYEQYF. CDR3 bases: TGTGCCAGTACGGGACATACGGATTACGAGCAGTACTTC.

The J gene is TRBJ1-6, the V gene TRBV6-1; the D is unclear. Germline CDR1 and CDR2: MNHNS and SASEGT. The CDR3 loop spans 13 amino acids. Trimming cost V 0 bases and J 13 bases, with 10 bases left between them. CDR3 amino acids: CASSEAVFGPLHF. The CDR3 coding sequence is TGTGCCAGCAGTGAAGCCGTATTCGGGCCCCTCCACTTT.

This chain uses TRBV10-1 with TRBJ1-1; D is unresolved. This CDR3 comprises 14 residues. Germline loops: CDR1 WNHNN, CDR2 SYGVQD (reference sequence). Trimming removed 7 bases at V and 1 base at J, with 13 bases between. The CDR3 nucleotides read TGCGCCAGCAAGAGACTGAATGAGAACACTGAAGCTTTCTTT. This codes for CASKRLNENTEAFF.

The chain uses TRBV5-1 and TRBJ2-7; tentative D call: TRBD2 (6 bases). The CDR3 runs to 12 residues. Germline V CDR1 and CDR2: SGHRS, YFSETQ. Deletions cut 5 bases from V and 4 bases from J, with 10 bases between. CDR3 bases: TGCGCCAGCAGGGGAGGCGAATACGAGCAGTACTTC. Its translation is CASRGGEYEQYF.

The chain has TRBV2 and TRBJ1-5; D may be TRBD1 (5 bases). With 6 bases removed from V and 4 bases from J, the gap between germline ends came to 16 bases. Per the germline V gene, CDR1 is SNHLY and CDR2 is FYNNEI. This CDR3 is 15 amino acids long. CDR3 sequence reads: CASRRDRGGNQPQHF. The DNA of the CDR3 is TGTGCCAGCAGGCGGGACCGGGGGGGGAATCAGCCCCAGCATTTT.